This T cell receptor (beta chain) was documented in a study of response to subunit inactivated influenza vaccine. Germline CDR1 SNHLY, CDR2 FYNNEI. V lost 3 bases to trimming and J lost 9 bases, with 12 bases between them. CDR3 length: 13 residues. This clonotype was seen only a few times. From the RT-PCR reads, TCRdb called clonotypes with MiXCR, one entry per CDR3 protein. The data show around 580,000 distinct CDR3 sequences, with roughly 12% seen just once and roughly 10% held by the top ten. The chain recombines TRBV2 with TRBJ2-1, with a possible D match to TRBD2 (6 bases). This TCR was recovered from a middle-aged man who received an inactivated influenza vaccine. Sequencing was performed on PBMCs from blood, taken on the day of vaccination. CDR3 loop: CASSEGGDLEQFF. The DNA of the CDR3 is TGTGCCAGCAGTGAGGGCGGGGACCTTGAGCAGTTCTTC.